The present entry profiles one T cell receptor beta chain with its context. This entry comes from a study of blood T cell repertoires in COVID-19. The overall study: Samples taken during acute and convalescent COVID-19 were collected in the United States, Italy and Spain.

CDR3 length: 12 residues. Germline CDR1 reads LNHDA; CDR2 reads SQIVND (reference sequence). Trimming took 0 bases from V and 3 from J, leaving 2 bases between them. Generated by immunoSEQ multiplex PCR, the TCRdb table keeps only in-frame clones and is missing some. The sample has some 66,000 clones; 91% are singletons. Sequenced sample: peripheral blood. This receptor was obtained from a human donor in a cohort sampled during active COVID-19. The chain recombines TRBV19 with TRBJ1-2; D not certain. The CDR3 DNA sequence: TGTGCCAGTAGTATAGACTACTATGGCTACACCTTC. As protein: CASSIDYYGYTF.